Listed below are T cell receptor beta chains from one sample, sequenced in a study of cytomegalovirus exposure and HLA in healthy donors. Produced via immunoSEQ multiplex PCR; TCRdb's table is partial and in-frame only. The profile shows 100,000 to 150,000 clones, roughly 86% of them singletons. Sequencing was carried out using PBMCs. Source of these receptors: a man between 18 and 35 years old in good health and CMV-seronegative. The CDR3 runs from the conserved cysteine through the conserved F or W. The order of the fields is J gene, V gene, D gene, clone size, CDR3 protein, CDR3 DNA. D genes are given only for firm matches. Part of the rows lack a size; the others show once, few, many or a class for expanded clones.

J gene: TRBJ2-3
V gene: TRBV19
D gene: -
clone size: -
CDR3 protein: CASNDGVADTQYF
CDR3 DNA: TGTGCCAGTAACGATGGAGTAGCAGATACGCAGTATTTT

J gene: TRBJ2-7
V gene: TRBV6-1
D gene: TRBD1
clone size: -
CDR3 protein: CASSNRDRATYEQYF
CDR3 DNA: TGTGCCAGCAGCAACAGGGACAGGGCAACCTACGAGCAGTACTTC

J gene: TRBJ1-2
V gene: TRBV5-6
D gene: -
clone size: -
CDR3 protein: CASHQGRVGGYTF
CDR3 DNA: TGTGCCAGCCATCAGGGGAGGGTAGGAGGCTACACCTTC

J gene: TRBJ1-1
V gene: TRBV13
D gene: -
clone size: -
CDR3 protein: CASSTQGFGNTEAFF
CDR3 DNA: TGTGCCAGCAGCACGCAGGGGTTTGGGAACACTGAAGCTTTCTTT

J gene: TRBJ1-1
V gene: TRBV6-1
D gene: -
clone size: -
CDR3 protein: CASSVEGSRTEAFF
CDR3 DNA: TGTGCCAGCAGTGTGGAGGGGAGTAGAACTGAAGCTTTCTTT

J gene: TRBJ2-2
V gene: TRBV7-9
D gene: -
clone size: -
CDR3 protein: CASSPAGELFF
CDR3 DNA: TGTGCCAGCAGCCCCGCCGGGGAGCTGTTTTTT

J gene: TRBJ2-1
V gene: TRBV13
D gene: TRBD2
clone size: -
CDR3 protein: CASSQGGPVKSNEQFF
CDR3 DNA: TGTGCCAGCAGCCAGGGAGGGCCAGTTAAATCCAATGAGCAGTTCTTC

J gene: TRBJ2-7
V gene: TRBV5-1
D gene: TRBD2
clone size: -
CDR3 protein: CASSRVTLAGEQYF
CDR3 DNA: TGCGCCAGCAGCCGGGTTACCCTAGCGGGGGAGCAGTACTTC

J gene: TRBJ1-5
V gene: TRBV19
D gene: TRBD1
clone size: -
CDR3 protein: CASSRRPGQVDSNQPQHF
CDR3 DNA: TGTGCCAGTAGTCGGCGCCCGGGACAGGTAGATAGCAATCAGCCCCAGCATTTT

J gene: TRBJ2-7
V gene: TRBV6-6
D gene: -
clone size: few
CDR3 protein: CASSYMGAEQYF
CDR3 DNA: TGTGCCAGCAGTTACATGGGAGCCGAGCAGTACTTC

J gene: TRBJ2-7
V gene: TRBV7-8
D gene: -
clone size: -
CDR3 protein: CASSYDTLYEQYF
CDR3 DNA: TGTGCCAGCAGTTACGACACCCTCTACGAGCAGTACTTC

J gene: TRBJ1-1
V gene: TRBV19
D gene: TRBD1
clone size: -
CDR3 protein: CASSMGQGGTEAFF
CDR3 DNA: TGTGCCAGTAGTATGGGACAGGGGGGAACTGAAGCTTTCTTT

J gene: TRBJ1-2
V gene: TRBV4-3
D gene: -
clone size: -
CDR3 protein: CASSQEESRVGYTF
CDR3 DNA: TGCGCCAGCAGCCAAGAAGAATCCAGGGTTGGCTACACCTTC

J gene: TRBJ2-5
V gene: TRBV5-1
D gene: -
clone size: -
CDR3 protein: CASSLGLGAVQETQYF
CDR3 DNA: TGCGCCAGCAGCTTGGGTCTGGGGGCCGTTCAAGAGACCCAGTACTTC

J gene: TRBJ1-1
V gene: TRBV5-1
D gene: -
clone size: -
CDR3 protein: CASSLEAARTEAFF
CDR3 DNA: TGCGCCAGCAGCTTGGAGGCGGCGCGCACTGAAGCTTTCTTT

J gene: TRBJ1-5
V gene: TRBV5-4
D gene: -
clone size: -
CDR3 protein: CASSLRGSNQPQHF
CDR3 DNA: TGTGCCAGCAGCCTAAGGGGTAGCAATCAGCCCCAGCATTTT

J gene: TRBJ2-3
V gene: TRBV7-2
D gene: -
clone size: -
CDR3 protein: CASSSGNSGTDTQYF
CDR3 DNA: TGTGCCAGCAGCTCCGGTAACTCGGGCACAGATACGCAGTATTTT

J gene: TRBJ1-6
V gene: TRBV19
D gene: TRBD1
clone size: -
CDR3 protein: CASSVGQGLNSPLHF
CDR3 DNA: TGTGCCAGTAGTGTGGGACAGGGTTTGAATTCACCCCTCCACTTT

J gene: TRBJ1-1
V gene: TRBV9
D gene: TRBD1
clone size: -
CDR3 protein: CASSVGDRGVKMNTEAFF
CDR3 DNA: TGTGCCAGCAGCGTAGGGGACAGGGGGGTTAAAATGAACACTGAAGCTTTCTTT

J gene: TRBJ1-2
V gene: TRBV20-1
D gene: -
clone size: -
CDR3 protein: CSARVGQGYTF
CDR3 DNA: TGCAGTGCTAGAGTGGGGCAAGGCTACACCTTC

J gene: TRBJ2-2
V gene: TRBV10-3
D gene: -
clone size: -
CDR3 protein: CAISEAGEVGELFF
CDR3 DNA: TGTGCCATCAGTGAGGCCGGGGAAGTCGGGGAGCTGTTTTTT

J gene: TRBJ1-6
V gene: TRBV4-2
D gene: TRBD1
clone size: once
CDR3 protein: CASSQDGQGHNSPLHF
CDR3 DNA: TGTGCCAGCAGCCAAGATGGACAGGGACATAATTCACCCCTCCACTTT

J gene: TRBJ2-3
V gene: TRBV7-3
D gene: TRBD2
clone size: -
CDR3 protein: CASSFGLAGTTDTQYF
CDR3 DNA: TGTGCCAGCAGCTTCGGACTAGCGGGGACCACAGATACGCAGTATTTT

J gene: TRBJ2-7
V gene: TRBV5-4
D gene: TRBD1
clone size: -
CDR3 protein: CASSSPGQGAQEQYF
CDR3 DNA: TGTGCCAGCAGCTCTCCGGGACAGGGGGCTCAGGAGCAGTACTTC

J gene: TRBJ1-4
V gene: TRBV6-5
D gene: -
clone size: -
CDR3 protein: CASSSPAGKEGEKLFF
CDR3 DNA: TGTGCCAGCAGTTCCCCGGCAGGGAAGGAAGGGGAAAAACTGTTTTTT

J gene: TRBJ1-6
V gene: TRBV7-2
D gene: TRBD1
clone size: -
CDR3 protein: CASSPPDRESPLHF
CDR3 DNA: TGTGCCAGCAGCCCCCCCGACAGGGAGTCACCCCTCCACTTT

J gene: TRBJ1-1
V gene: TRBV5-4
D gene: TRBD1
clone size: -
CDR3 protein: CASSKGQKTEAFF
CDR3 DNA: TGTGCCAGCAGCAAGGGACAGAAGACTGAAGCTTTCTTT

J gene: TRBJ2-7
V gene: TRBV6-5
D gene: TRBD1
clone size: -
CDR3 protein: CASSTPGTGGYEQYF
CDR3 DNA: TGTGCCAGCAGTACACCCGGGACAGGGGGGTACGAGCAGTACTTC

J gene: TRBJ2-7
V gene: TRBV7-9
D gene: -
clone size: -
CDR3 protein: CSSGGGSYEQYF
CDR3 DNA: TGTTCCAGCGGCGGAGGCTCCTACGAGCAGTACTTC

J gene: TRBJ2-5
V gene: TRBV5-4
D gene: -
clone size: -
CDR3 protein: CASSLAGVAGTQYF
CDR3 DNA: TGTGCCAGCAGCTTGGCGGGGGTGGCGGGGACCCAGTACTTC

J gene: TRBJ2-7
V gene: TRBV7-2
D gene: TRBD1
clone size: -
CDR3 protein: CASSSRQGGIEQYF
CDR3 DNA: TGTGCCAGCAGCTCGCGACAGGGTGGTATCGAGCAGTACTTC

J gene: TRBJ2-1
V gene: TRBV5-4
D gene: -
clone size: -
CDR3 protein: CASSLGLATYNEQFF
CDR3 DNA: TGTGCCAGCAGCTTGGGGCTAGCAACCTACAATGAGCAGTTCTTC

J gene: TRBJ2-2
V gene: TRBV9
D gene: -
clone size: -
CDR3 protein: CASSVSITGELFF
CDR3 DNA: TGTGCCAGCAGCGTGAGCATAACCGGGGAGCTGTTTTTT

J gene: TRBJ1-1
V gene: TRBV18
D gene: -
clone size: -
CDR3 protein: CASSLGREGFEAFF
CDR3 DNA: TGTGCCAGCTCTTTGGGCAGGGAGGGCTTTGAAGCTTTCTTT

J gene: TRBJ2-3
V gene: TRBV7-2
D gene: TRBD2
clone size: -
CDR3 protein: CASSLRGGPDTQYF
CDR3 DNA: TGTGCCAGCAGCCTCCGGGGGGGTCCAGATACGCAGTATTTT

J gene: TRBJ2-1
V gene: TRBV7-2
D gene: TRBD2
clone size: once
CDR3 protein: CASTAGTSGHNEQFF
CDR3 DNA: TGTGCCAGCACCGCAGGGACTAGCGGGCACAATGAGCAGTTCTTC

J gene: TRBJ1-5
V gene: TRBV4-3
D gene: TRBD1
clone size: -
CDR3 protein: CASSQRIFPGQGARDQPQHF
CDR3 DNA: TGCGCCAGCAGCCAACGGATTTTCCCGGGACAGGGGGCGAGAGATCAGCCCCAGCATTTT

J gene: TRBJ2-5
V gene: TRBV7-2
D gene: TRBD2
clone size: once
CDR3 protein: CASSLGAGGSGVETQYF
CDR3 DNA: TGTGCCAGCAGCTTAGGGGCGGGGGGGTCCGGCGTGGAGACCCAGTACTTC

J gene: TRBJ2-1
V gene: TRBV9
D gene: -
clone size: few
CDR3 protein: CASGGSQAYYNEQFF
CDR3 DNA: TGTGCCAGCGGAGGGAGTCAGGCTTACTACAATGAGCAGTTCTTC

J gene: TRBJ1-2
V gene: TRBV5-1
D gene: TRBD1
clone size: -
CDR3 protein: CASRSGQANYGYTF
CDR3 DNA: TGCGCCAGCAGATCGGGACAGGCGAACTATGGCTACACCTTC

J gene: TRBJ1-1
V gene: TRBV13
D gene: -
clone size: -
CDR3 protein: CASSLRGGPEAFF
CDR3 DNA: TGTGCCAGCAGCTTAAGGGGAGGGCCTGAAGCTTTCTTT

J gene: TRBJ1-1
V gene: TRBV5-6
D gene: -
clone size: -
CDR3 protein: CASSSDLGAEAFF
CDR3 DNA: TGTGCCAGCAGCTCGGACCTCGGGGCTGAAGCTTTCTTT

J gene: TRBJ1-4
V gene: TRBV7-2
D gene: -
clone size: -
CDR3 protein: CASSPGDGEKLFF
CDR3 DNA: TGTGCCAGCAGCCCCGGAGATGGTGAAAAACTGTTTTTT

J gene: TRBJ1-3
V gene: TRBV7-7
D gene: -
clone size: -
CDR3 protein: CASSPGGAGNTIYF
CDR3 DNA: TGTGCCAGCAGCCCCGGAGGGGCTGGAAACACCATATATTTT

J gene: TRBJ2-5
V gene: TRBV29-1
D gene: -
clone size: -
CDR3 protein: CSVAAGFQETQYF
CDR3 DNA: TGCAGCGTCGCAGCAGGTTTCCAAGAGACCCAGTACTTC

J gene: TRBJ1-4
V gene: TRBV7-9
D gene: TRBD1
clone size: -
CDR3 protein: CASSSGTGRYEKLFF
CDR3 DNA: TGTGCCAGCAGCTCAGGGACAGGGAGGTATGAAAAACTGTTTTTT

J gene: TRBJ2-7
V gene: TRBV27
D gene: TRBD1
clone size: -
CDR3 protein: CASSRRGTDSYEQYF
CDR3 DNA: TGTGCCAGCAGCCGAAGGGGGACAGATTCCTACGAGCAGTACTTC

J gene: TRBJ2-7
V gene: TRBV19
D gene: -
clone size: -
CDR3 protein: CASSISLHAPTYEQYF
CDR3 DNA: TGTGCCAGTAGTATATCGCTGCATGCCCCTACCTACGAGCAGTACTTC

J gene: TRBJ2-5
V gene: TRBV7-9
D gene: -
clone size: -
CDR3 protein: CASSRTIGGQETQYF
CDR3 DNA: TGTGCCAGCAGCAGGACTATTGGGGGCCAAGAGACCCAGTACTTC

J gene: TRBJ1-1
V gene: TRBV19
D gene: -
clone size: -
CDR3 protein: CASSLDREAFF
CDR3 DNA: TGTGCCAGTAGTCTTGACAGAGAAGCTTTCTTT

J gene: TRBJ1-1
V gene: TRBV5-6
D gene: TRBD1
clone size: -
CDR3 protein: CASSPGTGIYDNTEAFF
CDR3 DNA: TGTGCCAGCAGCCCAGGGACAGGGATATATGATAACACTGAAGCTTTCTTT

J gene: TRBJ1-6
V gene: TRBV27
D gene: TRBD1
clone size: -
CDR3 protein: CASSPDRGLSSYNSPLHF
CDR3 DNA: TGTGCCAGCAGTCCTGACAGGGGGCTTAGCTCCTATAATTCACCCCTCCACTTT

J gene: TRBJ1-6
V gene: TRBV19
D gene: -
clone size: -
CDR3 protein: CASSGPLGYNSPLHF
CDR3 DNA: TGTGCCAGTAGTGGGCCCCTTGGCTATAATTCACCCCTCCACTTT

J gene: TRBJ1-2
V gene: TRBV5-1
D gene: TRBD1
clone size: -
CDR3 protein: CASSKRVQGDFGYTF
CDR3 DNA: TGCGCCAGCAGCAAGAGGGTTCAGGGGGACTTCGGCTACACCTTC